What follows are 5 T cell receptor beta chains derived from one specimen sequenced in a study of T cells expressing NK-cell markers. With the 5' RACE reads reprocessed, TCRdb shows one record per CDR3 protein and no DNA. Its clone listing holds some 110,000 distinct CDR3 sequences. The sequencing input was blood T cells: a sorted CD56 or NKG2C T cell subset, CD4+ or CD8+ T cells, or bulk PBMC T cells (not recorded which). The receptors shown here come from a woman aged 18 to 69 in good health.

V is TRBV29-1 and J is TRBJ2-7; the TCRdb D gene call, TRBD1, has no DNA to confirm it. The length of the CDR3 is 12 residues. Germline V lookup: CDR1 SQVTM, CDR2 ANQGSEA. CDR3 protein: CSVPGPNYEQYF.

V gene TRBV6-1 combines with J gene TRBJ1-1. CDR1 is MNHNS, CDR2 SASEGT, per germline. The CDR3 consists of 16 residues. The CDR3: CASSEVSAGMNTEAFF.

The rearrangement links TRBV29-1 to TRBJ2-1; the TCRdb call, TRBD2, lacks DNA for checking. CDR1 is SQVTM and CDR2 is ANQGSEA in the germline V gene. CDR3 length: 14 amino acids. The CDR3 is CSVDGTSGYNEQFF.

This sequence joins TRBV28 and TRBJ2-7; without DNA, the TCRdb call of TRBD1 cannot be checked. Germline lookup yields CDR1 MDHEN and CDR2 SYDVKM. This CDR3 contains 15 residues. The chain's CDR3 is CASKIHRGTAYEQYF.

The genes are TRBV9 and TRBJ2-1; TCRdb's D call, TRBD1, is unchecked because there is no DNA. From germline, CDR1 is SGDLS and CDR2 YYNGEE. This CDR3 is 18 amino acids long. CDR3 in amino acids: CASSVGPMTGGLYNEQFF.